The 2 T cell receptor beta chains below come from one sample, sequenced in a study of cytomegalovirus exposure and HLA in healthy donors. PCR amplification relied on 60 Vbeta primers (plus 13 Jbeta primers). The assay was immunoSEQ multiplex PCR, and TCRdb's table has in-frame clones only and misses some. The sample has fewer than 100,000 clones. Sequenced sample: PBMCs. These receptors originate from a man aged 18 to 29 in good health and CMV-seropositive.

The J gene is TRBJ1-6, the V gene TRBV30, with D possibly TRBD1 on 6 matching bases. CDR3 length equals 12 residues. Trimming took 3 bases from V and 8 from J, leaving 8 bases between them. Germline CDR1 reads GTSNPN; CDR2 reads SVGIG (reference sequence). CDR3 residues: CAWSDRYSPLHF. The DNA of the CDR3 is TGTGCCTGGAGCGACAGGTATTCACCCCTCCACTTT.

This chain joins TRBV7-6 and TRBJ1-6, with 7 bases lining up with TRBD1. Germline V CDR1 and CDR2: SGHVS, FNYEAQ. CDR3 length equals 17 residues. Trimming at V came to 2 bases and at J to 9 bases, leaving 13 bases not matched to a gene. CDR3 region: CASSLRRMGRGSSPLHF. The CDR3 DNA follows: TGTGCCAGCAGCTTACGAAGGATGGGCAGGGGGAGTTCACCCCTCCACTTT.